Listed here are 17 T cell receptor beta chains from one sample, sequenced in a study of memory CD4+ T cells and cytomegalovirus serostatus. Clones were read by immunoSEQ multiplex PCR, and TCRdb kept only the in-frame ones, dropping some. The table lists about 80,000 clones, 75% to 90% of them singletons. Single viable CD3+CD4+CD8-CD45RO+ cells were sorted as the memory CD4+ T cells. The sample taken for sequencing was memory CD4+ T cells from blood. These receptors originate from an adult in good health and CMV-seronegative.

The V and J genes are TRBV5-1 and TRBJ2-1; weak D call: TRBD1 (5 bases). With 0 bases removed from V and 6 bases from J, the gap between germline ends came to 7 bases. CDR1 SGHRS and CDR2 YFSETQ come from the germline V gene. The CDR3 length is 13 residues. CDR3 amino acids: CASSLDQGNEQFF. The CDR3 DNA reads TGCGCCAGCAGCTTGGATCAGGGCAATGAGCAGTTCTTC. The whole variable domain, filled in from reference TRBV5-1 and TRBJ2-1, reads KAGVTQTPRYLIKTRGQQVTLSCSPISGHRSVSWYQQTPGQGLQFLFEYFSETQRNKGNFPGRFSGRQFSNSRSEMNVSTLELGDSALYLCASSLDQGNEQFFGPGTRLTVL.

CDR3 loop: CASSQTGEGYTF. DNA for the CDR3: TGTGCCAGCAGCCAGACAGGGGAAGGCTACACCTTC. The rearrangement uses TRBV11-2 and TRBJ1-2; 8 bases are shared with TRBD1. Trimming cost V 5 bases and J 8 bases; bases outside gene matches: 4. The germline V gene encodes CDR1 SGHAT and CDR2 FQNNGV. This CDR3 comprises 12 residues.

The table lists this clone with a count of one. V usage is TRBV7-3 and J usage is TRBJ1-1; 7 bases agree with TRBD1. The CDR3 length is 13 residues. Germline V gene lookup returns CDR1 SGHTA and CDR2 FQGTGA. Losses at the gene ends were 5 bases for V and 4 bases for J; bases not matched to a gene: 4. The CDR3 DNA reads as TGTGCCAGCAGCGCTCACAGGGGCACTGAAGCTTTCTTT. This codes for CASSAHRGTEAFF.

V and J are TRBV5-1 and TRBJ1-4; 7 bases align to TRBD1. The ends lost 4 bases at V and 1 base at J; junction bases unmatched: 10. CDR3 length: 17 residues. The germline CDR1 and CDR2 sequences are SGHRS and YFSETQ. The CDR3 region is CASSPQAGGGTNEKLFF. The DNA of the CDR3 is TGCGCCAGCAGCCCCCAGGCAGGGGGAGGAACTAATGAAAAACTGTTTTTT.

This clone is a singleton in its sample. The CDR3: CASSPNSYRDGYTF. The CDR3 coding sequence is TGTGCCAGCTCACCGAATAGTTACAGGGACGGCTACACCTTC. The gene calls are TRBV18 and TRBJ1-2; D perhaps matches TRBD1 (6 bases). This CDR3 contains 14 residues. Germline V gene data show CDR1 as KGHSH and CDR2 as LQKENI. V lost 3 bases to trimming and J lost 8 bases, with 16 bases between them.

This chain connects TRBV30 to TRBJ2-2; D might be TRBD2 (5 bases). Germline assignment: CDR1 GTSNPN and CDR2 SVGIG (reference sequence). CDR3 length equals 13 residues. Deletions cut 3 bases from V and 4 bases from J, with 9 bases between. As DNA, the CDR3 is TGTGCCTGGAGGAAAGGGAGCACCGGGGAGCTGTTTTTT. It specifies CAWRKGSTGELFF.

CDR3 sequence reads: CSVGRGGPTSSYNEQFF. CDR3 in DNA: TGCAGCGTTGGTCGGGGGGGCCCTACATCGTCCTACAATGAGCAGTTCTTC. V usage is TRBV29-1 and J usage is TRBJ2-1, with TRBD2 matching 8 bases. The CDR3 consists of 17 residues. Germline V gene sequence: CDR1 SQVTM, CDR2 ANQGSEA. The V segment lost 4 bases and the J segment 1 base; nucleotides outside the gene matches: 12.

The J gene is TRBJ1-1, the V gene TRBV29-1; D uncertain. Deletions cut 1 base from V and 3 bases from J, with 3 bases between. From germline, CDR1 is SQVTM and CDR2 ANQGSEA. This CDR3 comprises 11 residues. In DNA, the CDR3 is TGCAGCGTTGAAGTTCACACTGAAGCTTTCTTT. The encoded protein is CSVEVHTEAFF.

V gene TRBV11-3 combines with J gene TRBJ2-5, with D perhaps TRBD2 (6 bases). This CDR3 is built from 16 residues. From germline, CDR1 is SGHNT and CDR2 YENEEA. V dropped 1 base and J dropped 0 bases, with 12 bases sitting between them. The CDR3 DNA sequence: TGTGCCAGCAGCTTAGGGCAGGGACTGTACCAAGAGACCCAGTACTTC. Its protein product is CASSLGQGLYQETQYF. Complete variable domain (other parts from reference TRBV11-3 and TRBJ2-5): EAGVVQSPRYKIIEKKQPVAFWCNPISGHNTLYWYLQNLGQGPELLIRYENEEAVDDSQLPKDRFSAERLKGVDSTLKIQPAELGDSAVYLCASSLGQGLYQETQYFGPGTRLLVL.

The chain joins TRBV4-1 to TRBJ1-2, with D unclear. The CDR3 sequence is 15 residues long. Germline V CDR1 and CDR2: MGHRA, YSYEKL. V shed 1 base and J shed 4 bases, with 13 bases lying between them. The CDR3 coding sequence is TGCGCCAGCAGCCAAGGTGTGGGCGTCGGCTATGGCTACACCTTC. This translates into CASSQGVGVGYGYTF.

The chain carries TRBV6-1 and TRBJ1-4; 7 positions agree with TRBD1. CDR3 length: 14 amino acids. Germline V CDR1 and CDR2: MNHNS, SASEGT. Trimming took 1 base from V and 8 from J; bases not matched to a gene: 4. CDR3 in DNA: TGTGCCAGCAGTGAAGGAGGGACAGAGGAAAAACTGTTTTTT. Translation gives CASSEGGTEEKLFF.

The chain combines TRBV5-1 with TRBJ2-3, with TRBD2 matching 9 bases. Germline assignment: CDR1 SGHRS and CDR2 YFSETQ. This CDR3 has 15 residues. J lost 5 bases, V lost 4 bases, and 8 bases had no gene match. CDR3 DNA sequence: TGCGCCAGCAGCCGGGGACTAGCAGAGTTAGATACGCAGTATTTT. This translates into CASSRGLAELDTQYF.

This chain uses TRBV15 with TRBJ2-2; D is undetermined. V lost 0 bases and J 8 bases, leaving 13 bases between the germline ends. CDR1 is LNHNV, CDR2 YYDKDF, per germline (reference sequence). The CDR3 has 15 residues. The CDR3 DNA reads as TGTGCCACCAGCAGAGATCCAGCGTTAGGTGGGGAGCTGTTTTTT. This gives the protein CATSRDPALGGELFF.

This chain uses TRBV6-1 with TRBJ2-5; 10 nucleotides line up with TRBD2. CDR3 size: 15 residues. Losses at the gene ends were 5 bases for V and 6 bases for J; bases not matched to a gene: 9. Germline V gene data show CDR1 as MNHNS and CDR2 as SASEGT. The CDR3 loop is CASSWSGGAGKTQYF. DNA for the CDR3: TGTGCCAGCAGTTGGAGCGGGGGGGCCGGGAAGACCCAGTACTTC.

V is TRBV7-2 and J is TRBJ2-7, with D tentatively TRBD1 (6 bases). This CDR3 has 14 amino acids. From germline, CDR1 is SGHTA and CDR2 FQGNSA. The V end was cut by 5 bases, the J end by 4 bases, with 15 bases between. This chain's CDR3 is CASSADSTLYEQYF. The CDR3 DNA is TGTGCCAGCAGCGCGGACAGCACCTTATACGAGCAGTACTTC.

The chain is built from TRBV5-6 and TRBJ2-2; 9 bases map to TRBD1. The CDR3 has 16 amino acids. The germline gives CDR1 SGHDT, CDR2 YYEEEE. V shed 4 bases, J shed 3 bases, and the junction held 7 bases outside the gene matches. CDR3 region: CASSRTGTGYTGELFF. The CDR3 bases are TGTGCCAGCAGCCGGACTGGGACAGGGTACACCGGGGAGCTGTTTTTT.

The chain employs TRBV30 and TRBJ2-7; 7 positions match TRBD1. The CDR3 is made up of 12 amino acids. After removal of 4 bases from V and 4 bases from J, the junction contained 4 bases not matched to a gene. CDR1 is GTSNPN and CDR2 is SVGIG in the germline V gene (reference sequence). The CDR3 DNA sequence: TGTGCCTGGACCTTACAGGGGTACGAGCAGTACTTC. It translates to CAWTLQGYEQYF.